One sample yielded the 17 T cell receptor beta chains listed below, sequenced in a study of graft-versus-host responses after intestinal transplantation. No antigens are known for them. Method: immunoSEQ multiplex PCR; TCRdb's copy keeps in-frame clones and lacks some. This sample has tens of thousands of clones, with around 89% found just once. Source: unstimulated CD4+ T cells sorted from spleen or lymph node cells, taken before transplant. The receptors were sampled from a human donor who was the organ donor for an intestinal transplant.

This chain joins TRBV6-5 and TRBJ2-1; 7 bases are a match to TRBD2. The germline V gene has CDR1 MNHEY and CDR2 SVGAGI. Trimming removed 2 bases from V and 4 bases from J; junction bases left unmatched: 8. The CDR3 contains 16 residues. The CDR3 region is CASSYDRAGRYNEQFF. The CDR3 nucleotides are TGTGCCAGCAGTTACGATCGAGCGGGGAGATACAATGAGCAGTTCTTC.

The chain carries TRBV18 and TRBJ2-7, with 7 bases fitting TRBD2. The CDR3 loop spans 16 amino acids. Trimming took 1 base from V and 3 from J; bases not matched to a gene: 9. Germline-derived CDR1 and CDR2 are KGHSH and LQKENI. CDR3 coding DNA: TGTGCCAGCTCACCACGTGGGGCGGGAGCACTCTACGAGCAGTACTTC. Protein: CASSPRGAGALYEQYF.

The V gene is TRBV4-2, the J gene TRBJ2-1; TRBD2 aligns across 13 bases. V lost 1 base to trimming and J lost 8 bases; unmatched junction nucleotides: 8. The germline gives CDR1 LGHNA, CDR2 YNFKEQ. The CDR3 covers 17 residues. CDR3 residues: CASSQAETSGGAYEQFF. The CDR3 DNA is TGTGCCAGCAGCCAAGCCGAAACTAGCGGGGGGGCCTATGAGCAGTTCTTC.

V and J are TRBV7-2 and TRBJ2-7; TRBD1 might be the D (7 bases). From germline, CDR1 is SGHTA and CDR2 FQGNSA. The CDR3 covers 18 residues. V lost 1 base, J lost 4 bases, and 23 bases lay in between. The CDR3 sequence: CASSLVRQGGPSLYEQYF. As DNA, the CDR3 is TGTGCCAGCAGCTTAGTGAGACAGGGAGGCCCTTCCCTTTACGAGCAGTACTTC.

The chain has TRBV18 and TRBJ1-4; TRBD1 aligns across 7 bases. Germline V lookup: CDR1 KGHSH, CDR2 LQKENI. The trim removed 3 bases at V and 1 base at J, leaving 11 bases unmatched. CDR3 length: 18 residues. The CDR3 spells CASSPKEGGWGTNEKLFF. The CDR3, as DNA: TGTGCCAGCTCACCGAAGGAAGGGGGCTGGGGAACTAATGAAAAACTGTTTTTT.

In this sample, this clone turned up once. V is TRBV5-4 and J is TRBJ1-2; TRBD1 might be the D (5 bases). The germline V and J ends were trimmed by 1 base and 4 bases, with 11 bases remaining between them. This CDR3 is 14 amino acids long. CDR1 SGHNT and CDR2 YYREEE come from the germline V gene (reference sequence). The CDR3: CASSLRGVPYGYTF. The CDR3 DNA reads as TGTGCCAGCAGCTTGCGGGGGGTGCCCTATGGCTACACCTTC.

This rearrangement joins TRBV6-6 to TRBJ2-5, with 7 bases aligning to TRBD2. J was trimmed by 4 bases and V by 2 bases; bases with no gene match: 10. The germline CDR1 and CDR2 sequences are MNHNY and SVGAGI (reference sequence). The CDR3 is 16 residues long. DNA of the CDR3: TGTGCCAGCAGTTACCATGGGACTATAGGGGTAGAGACCCAGTACTTC. As protein: CASSYHGTIGVETQYF.

This clone came up a few times. The chain recombines TRBV7-3 with TRBJ2-2; D remains unclear. The germline gives CDR1 SGHTA, CDR2 FQGTGA. Trimming removed 4 bases from V and 6 bases from J, with 9 bases in between. The CDR3 is made up of 13 amino acids. Here the CDR3 reads CASSSTNAGELFF. The CDR3 region has the DNA TGTGCCAGCAGCTCAACTAATGCCGGGGAGCTGTTTTTT.

The chain uses TRBV15 and TRBJ1-1; 10 bases are a match to TRBD1. Germline trimming cut 4 bases from V and 5 bases from J; bases unmatched to any gene: 7. In germline, CDR1 is LNHNV, CDR2 YYDKDF (reference sequence). The CDR3 has 15 amino acids. Here the CDR3 DNA reads TGTGCCACCAGCAACTGGGACAGGGGTACGACTGAAGCTTTCTTT. Translated, it gives CATSNWDRGTTEAFF.

This clone showed up just once. This sequence joins TRBV7-6 and TRBJ2-3, with 7 bases that match TRBD2. This CDR3 has 15 residues. The junction had 5 bases not matched to a gene; V was cut back by 3 bases and J by 2 bases. CDR1 and CDR2 from the germline V gene are SGHVS and FNYEAQ. The DNA of the CDR3 is TGTGCCAGCAGCTTGGCGGGAGTCTTCACAGATACGCAGTATTTT. This codes for CASSLAGVFTDTQYF.

J is TRBJ2-4 and V is TRBV5-1; D possibly corresponds to TRBD1 (6 bases). Trimming removed 0 bases at V and 4 bases at J, with 8 bases between. The CDR3 spans 14 residues. CDR1 SGHRS and CDR2 YFSETQ come from the germline V gene. Here the CDR3 reads CASSLDQGKNIQYF. The DNA of the CDR3 is TGCGCCAGCAGCTTGGATCAGGGGAAAAACATTCAGTACTTC.

The chain couples TRBV6-1 to TRBJ1-1; D remains unclear. CDR3 length: 13 amino acids. V gave up 6 bases and J gave up 3 bases, with 11 bases separating them. CDR1 is MNHNS, CDR2 SASEGT, per germline. In DNA, the CDR3 is TGTGCCAGCAGGAGGGAGGCGGACACTGAAGCTTTCTTT. Translating gives CASRREADTEAFF.

The chain couples TRBV18 to TRBJ1-5, with 11 bases aligning to TRBD1. The CDR3 loop spans 17 amino acids. Germline V gene sequence: CDR1 KGHSH, CDR2 LQKENI. Germline trimming cut 3 bases from V and 4 bases from J; bases unmatched to any gene: 8. This CDR3 is CASSPLGTGGGNQPQHF. The CDR3 DNA reads TGTGCCAGCTCACCTCTAGGGACAGGGGGTGGGAATCAGCCCCAGCATTTT.

In nucleotides, the CDR3 is TGTGCCAGCAGTTTAGTCGGACAGACTTTTACCAAAAACATTCAGTACTTC. Amino acids: CASSLVGQTFTKNIQYF. This chain uses TRBV28 with TRBJ2-4; a possible D gene is TRBD1 (6 bases). Germline V gene data show CDR1 as MDHEN and CDR2 as SYDVKM. This CDR3 is built from 17 residues. The V gene lost 2 bases and the J gene lost 2 bases, with 16 bases spanning the gap.

The chain has TRBV2 and TRBJ2-7; 7 bases are shared with TRBD2. The CDR3 is 13 residues long. After removal of 8 bases from V and 0 bases from J, the junction contained 4 bases not matched to a gene. Germline V gives CDR1 SNHLY, CDR2 FYNNEI. CDR3 coding DNA: TGTGCCAGCTGGCGGGGGTCCTCCTACGAGCAGTACTTC. Its protein product is CASWRGSSYEQYF.

This clone was detected only once. This chain links TRBV5-4 with TRBJ2-1; D may be TRBD2 (6 bases). V was pared by 4 bases and J by 7 bases, with 24 bases between. CDR1 is SGHNT, CDR2 YYREEE, per germline (reference sequence). This CDR3 contains 17 residues. The CDR3 spells CASSLEILAGTGNEQFF. The CDR3 DNA follows: TGTGCCAGCAGCCTGGAGATCCTGGCGGGGACGGGGAATGAGCAGTTCTTC.

This chain joins TRBV6-1 and TRBJ1-2; D remains ambiguous. CDR3 length: 14 residues. Germline assignment: CDR1 MNHNS and CDR2 SASEGT. With 1 base removed from V and 1 base from J, the gap between germline ends came to 7 bases. The CDR3 nucleotides are TGTGCCAGCAGTGAAGGGTCGGTTAACTATGGCTACACCTTC. This translates into CASSEGSVNYGYTF.